This T cell receptor (beta chain) was captured in a study of blood T cell repertoires in COVID-19 (dated by TCRdb to about 2020). Notes on the research overall: Samples covering the acute and convalescent phases of COVID-19 were provided by collaborators in the United States, Italy and Spain. The prospective study material was composed of cDNA or gDNA derived from T cells, B-cell-depleted T cells, or PBMCs. The dataset comprised deeply sampled blood TCRbeta repertoires from subjects exposed to, actively infected with, or recovered from COVID-19. The repertoires were released in a freely available public database intended as a resource for research on the immune response to SARS-CoV-2. Samples were obtained from the ongoing ImmuneRACE study (first 160 participants) and from over 1,000 subjects provided by 6 global collaborators. The sample metadata nearly always contained a de-identified subject ID, COVID-19 status, age in years and sex. Where HLA class I and class II types were available, the types were taken from metadata supplied by the sample provider, not from assay-based typing.

Participants in the prospective study were aged about 18 to 90 years, lived in more than 20 United States geographic areas, and enrolled through a virtual design. In the prospective study, participants were assigned to cohorts based on the clinical history participants reported in a screening survey and a study questionnaire. ImmuneRACE Cohort 3 recovered participants were defined by two consecutive negative NP/OP PCR tests, healthcare professional clearance, or symptom resolution. Each participant in the prospective study had whole blood, serum and a nasopharyngeal or oropharyngeal swab collected by mobile phlebotomists. Participants in the prospective study had the option to provide additional blood draws and questionnaires over a roughly 2-month period. Before DNA extraction, blood samples from the prospective study were shipped at room temperature or frozen. In regard to this clone: Its antigen remains unidentified. Base-call qualities are not available, and no considerably larger clone is one nucleotide away.

The immunoSEQ Assay, a bias-controlled multiplex PCR, was used to amplify TCRbeta CDR3 regions from genomic DNA. In the original analysis: The number of nucleated cells in each sample was estimated from the amplification of reference gene primers within the assay. To quantify the absolute abundance of each unique TCRbeta CDR3 rearrangement, sequence reads were collapsed and filtered. For each sample, productive Simpson clonality was calculated as the square root of Simpson's diversity index across productive rearrangements. TCRdb obtained this table from immuneACCESS and retained in-frame rearrangements with V and J assigned. These tables miss some clones; where compared with another copy, unresolved V genes account for less than half of the shortfall, and the remainder is unexplained. V, J and clone size are those of that table, while D and trimming were read from the DNA. In this sample the table shows 300,000 to 450,000 clones, around 91% of which occur a single time. The ten largest make up over 0.95% of the sample.

General study outcomes and caveats: The amount of clinical and demographic metadata varied by source and participant and was provided uncurated.

This sequence originates from a man between 18 and 35 years old who had recovered from COVID-19. The sequenced sample consisted of PBMCs or T cells enriched from blood (not recorded which).

Read as DNA, the sequence is TGTGCCAGTAGTATCAACGGAGGCTCACCCCTCCACTTT. Translation gives CASSINGGSPLHF. The sequence joins TRBV19 to TRBJ1-6, with no confident D gene call. CDR1 and CDR2 were assigned from the germline V gene (reference sequence) as LNHDA and SQIVND. The CDR3 goes from the cysteine to the phenylalanine over 13 residues. Solely the CDR3 DNA is kept, with 39 bases framed from the first base. V is shortened by 3 bases, J by 10 bases, and the region joining them spans 10 bases.